One and the same sample provided the 29 T cell receptor beta chains below, sequenced in a study of cytomegalovirus exposure and HLA in healthy donors. This PCR relied on a set of 60 Vbeta primers and 13 Jbeta primers. Method: immunoSEQ multiplex PCR; TCRdb's copy keeps in-frame clones and lacks some. The repertoire holds fewer than 90,000 clones, with around 79% as singletons. Sequencing used PBMCs. The receptors stem from a woman aged 40 to 55 in good health and CMV-seropositive.

This clone was counted between two and nine times. This chain connects TRBV28 to TRBJ1-1, with 8 bases identical to TRBD1. Looked up from germline, CDR1 is MDHEN and CDR2 is SYDVKM. This CDR3 contains 17 residues. The ends lost 2 bases at V and 1 base at J; junction bases unmatched: 9. The CDR3 DNA follows: TGTGCCAGCAGTTTACCGCCAGGGGGCGCGGGGAACACTGAAGCTTTCTTT. Encoded protein: CASSLPPGGAGNTEAFF.

This clone was picked up a small number of times. The chain employs TRBV28 and TRBJ2-3; TRBD2 matches at 13 bases. Germline V lookup: CDR1 MDHEN, CDR2 SYDVKM. Germline trimming cut 0 bases from V and 8 bases from J; bases unmatched to any gene: 8. This CDR3 has 17 amino acids. The CDR3 reads CASSLWSLAGGPGTQYF. DNA of the CDR3: TGTGCCAGCAGTTTATGGTCACTAGCGGGAGGGCCGGGTACGCAGTATTTT.

The table lists this clone with a few counts. The chain is built from TRBV11-2 and TRBJ1-1; 9 nucleotides line up with TRBD1. This CDR3 has 16 amino acids. J was trimmed by 1 base and V by 3 bases; bases with no gene match: 6. Germline CDR1 is SGHAT and CDR2 is FQNNGV. CDR3 bases: TGTGCCAGCAGCTTTTACAGGGGGCGCGGGAACACTGAAGCTTTCTTT. Its translation is CASSFYRGRGNTEAFF.

The genes are TRBV30 and TRBJ2-7, with 11 positions matching TRBD2. CDR3 length: 18 residues. CDR1 and CDR2 (germline): GTSNPN, SVGIG (reference sequence). V trimming: 2 bases; J trimming: 0 bases; junction bases outside the gene matches: 12. The CDR3 is CAWSPGRTSGWTSYEQYF. CDR3 DNA sequence: TGTGCCTGGAGTCCTGGCAGGACTAGCGGGTGGACCTCCTACGAGCAGTACTTC.

V is TRBV18 and J is TRBJ1-1; no clear D. There are 13 residues in the CDR3. Germline CDR1 KGHSH, CDR2 LQKENI. Trimming left V 2 bases short and J 5 bases short, with 9 bases between. CDR3 nucleotides: TGTGCCAGCTCACCAACCGCAGTTACTGAAGCTTTCTTT. Its protein product is CASSPTAVTEAFF. The variable domain in full, with the rest retrieved from reference TRBV18 and TRBJ1-1, is NAGVMQNPRHLVRRRGQEARLRCSPMKGHSHVYWYRQLPEEGLKFMVYLQKENIIDESGMPKERFSAEFPKEGPSILRIQQVVRGDSAAYFCASSPTAVTEAFFGQGTRLTVV.

The rearrangement links TRBV6-5 to TRBJ1-1, with a possible D match to TRBD1 (5 bases). The CDR3 extends over 15 amino acids. CDR1 MNHEY and CDR2 SVGAGI come from the germline V gene. The germline V and J ends were trimmed by 0 bases and 5 bases, with 13 bases remaining between them. CDR3 amino acids: CASSYSARAGTEAFF. CDR3 nucleotides: TGTGCCAGCAGTTACTCGGCCAGGGCAGGGACTGAAGCTTTCTTT.

This sequence joins TRBV4-3 and TRBJ1-2; 7 bases are shared with TRBD1. J was trimmed by 4 bases and V by 3 bases; bases with no gene match: 5. The CDR3 length is 14 residues. Germline loops: CDR1 LGHNA, CDR2 YSLEER. In DNA, the CDR3 is TGCGCCAGCAGCCAGAACAGGGGATCCTATGGCTACACCTTC. Protein product: CASSQNRGSYGYTF.

The chain employs TRBV18 and TRBJ1-1; no definite D call. This CDR3 contains 15 residues. Germline loops: CDR1 KGHSH, CDR2 LQKENI. V was clipped by 3 bases and J by 0 bases, with 11 bases between them. The CDR3 bases are TGTGCCAGCTCACCGCCGACAAGGATGAACACTGAAGCTTTCTTT. This translates into CASSPPTRMNTEAFF. Together with reference TRBV18 and TRBJ1-1, the CDR3 gives the full variable domain: NAGVMQNPRHLVRRRGQEARLRCSPMKGHSHVYWYRQLPEEGLKFMVYLQKENIIDESGMPKERFSAEFPKEGPSILRIQQVVRGDSAAYFCASSPPTRMNTEAFFGQGTRLTVV.

The chain links TRBV30 to TRBJ2-3, with TRBD1 identical over 7 bases. This CDR3 comprises 14 residues. Trimming removed 3 bases from V and 3 bases from J; junction bases left unmatched: 6. Germline V gene lookup returns CDR1 GTSNPN and CDR2 SVGIG (reference sequence). Here the CDR3 DNA reads TGTGCCTGGAGGATGACAGGGTGGACAGATACGCAGTATTTT. Its protein product is CAWRMTGWTDTQYF.

The gene calls are TRBV18 and TRBJ1-1, with 7 bases matching TRBD1. This CDR3 has 15 residues. Germline CDR1 is KGHSH and CDR2 is LQKENI. Unmatched junction bases numbered 8, after V lost 3 bases and J lost 4 bases. The CDR3 protein is CASSPKTGPGTEAFF. The CDR3 coding sequence is TGTGCCAGCTCACCGAAGACAGGGCCGGGCACTGAAGCTTTCTTT.

This clone was counted a few times. V gene TRBV19 combines with J gene TRBJ1-4, with 8 bases fitting TRBD1. Germline CDR1 reads LNHDA; CDR2 reads SQIVND (reference sequence). CDR3 size: 15 residues. J lost 5 bases, V lost 4 bases, and 6 bases had no gene match. In DNA, the CDR3 is TGTGCCAGTAGTACGACAGGACAGGGAAATGAAAAACTGTTTTTT. It encodes CASSTTGQGNEKLFF.

In its sample, this clone was seen a few times. The CDR3: CASSVTGGATEAFF. The CDR3, as DNA: TGTGCCAGCAGTGTCACAGGGGGGGCGACTGAAGCTTTCTTT. The genes are TRBV9 and TRBJ1-1; 8 nucleotides align to TRBD1. J was trimmed by 5 bases and V by 5 bases; bases with no gene match: 8. CDR3 length: 14 residues. CDR1 is SGDLS and CDR2 is YYNGEE in the germline V gene.

In this sample, this clone turned up a few times. The chain joins TRBV4-2 to TRBJ2-1; a weak D match, TRBD2 (5 bases). The CDR3 has 15 amino acids. Germline V CDR1 and CDR2: LGHNA, YNFKEQ. Trimming took 4 bases from V and 5 from J, leaving 15 bases between them. The CDR3 nucleotides are TGTGCCAGCAGCCCCCGGATGGAGAGGGACAATGAGCAGTTCTTC. Its translation is CASSPRMERDNEQFF.

The chain is built from TRBV7-9 and TRBJ2-7; tentatively, D is TRBD1 (5 bases). This CDR3 has 14 amino acids. Between the trimmed V and J ends, which lost 5 bases and 2 bases, there was a span of 13 bases. Germline CDR1 is SEHNR and CDR2 is FQNEAQ (reference sequence). CDR3 sequence reads: CASSMRTLPYEQYF. Here the CDR3 DNA reads TGTGCCAGCAGCATGAGGACATTGCCCTACGAGCAGTACTTC.

This clone has only a few counts. V and J are TRBV18 and TRBJ1-2; 8 bases agree with TRBD1. This CDR3 has 15 residues. The trim removed 4 bases at V and 0 bases at J, leaving 4 bases unmatched. Germline V gene lookup returns CDR1 KGHSH and CDR2 LQKENI. Here the CDR3 DNA reads TGTGCCAGCTCACTCCCGGGACAGGCTAACTATGGCTACACCTTC. Protein sequence: CASSLPGQANYGYTF.

The DNA for the CDR3 is TGTGCCAGTAGTATAGGAACGACAGTTCGGGGCTACACCTTC. It encodes CASSIGTTVRGYTF. The V call is TRBV19, the J call TRBJ1-2, with a weak D call TRBD1 (5 bases). V gave up 1 base and J gave up 8 bases, with 14 bases separating them. This CDR3 contains 14 residues. Germline CDR1 reads LNHDA; CDR2 reads SQIVND (reference sequence).

This sequence joins TRBV5-8 and TRBJ1-5, with D possibly being TRBD1 (5 bases). Germline V CDR1 and CDR2: SGHTS, YDEGEE. This CDR3 has 15 residues. Trimming pared 1 base from V and 6 bases from J, leaving 14 bases between. CDR3 DNA: TGTGCCAGCAGCTTGACCCCAGGGTCAGGTCAGCCCCAGCATTTT. As protein: CASSLTPGSGQPQHF.

The genes are TRBV21-1 and TRBJ1-1. TRBV21-1 is classified as a pseudogene. This CDR3 spans 14 amino acids. CDR3: CASSFGVLGTEAFF. DNA of the CDR3: TGTGCCAGCAGCTTCGGGGTGTTGGGCACTGAAGCTTTCTTT.

This clone was detected a few times. The V and J genes are TRBV2 and TRBJ1-1; D is unclear. This CDR3 is built from 13 residues. Germline-derived CDR1 and CDR2 are SNHLY and FYNNEI. The V end was cut by 6 bases, the J end by 8 bases, with 16 bases between. The CDR3 region has the DNA TGTGCCAGCAGCTATCAAACCCTGAAAGAAGCTTTCTTT. Translated, it gives CASSYQTLKEAFF.

The chain uses TRBV6-4 and TRBJ1-1; D not certain. Germline V lookup: CDR1 MRHNA, CDR2 SNTAGT. The V gene lost 3 bases and the J gene lost 1 base, with 6 bases spanning the gap. The CDR3 totals 13 residues. The CDR3 coding sequence is TGTGCCAGCAGTGAAGAAGCGAACACTGAAGCTTTCTTT. Translated, it gives CASSEEANTEAFF.

This clone was detected a few times. Written as DNA, the CDR3 is TGTGCCAGCAGTAGTGGAGGGGATCAGCCCCAGCATTTT. It translates to CASSSGGDQPQHF. V gene TRBV6-5 combines with J gene TRBJ1-5, with D possibly TRBD1 on 5 matching bases. The CDR3 has 13 residues. V was cut by 5 bases and J by 5 bases, with 10 bases left in between. Germline CDR1 MNHEY, CDR2 SVGAGI.

The V gene is TRBV27, the J gene TRBJ2-7, with TRBD2 identical over 8 bases. The germline V gene encodes CDR1 MNHEY and CDR2 SMNVEV (reference sequence). V lost 4 bases and J lost 3; bases outside the gene matches: 11. The CDR3 is 16 amino acids. CDR3 bases: TGTGCCAGCAGTTCGAGGACTAGCCGAACGCTCTACGAGCAGTACTTC. Translating gives CASSSRTSRTLYEQYF.

This clone was seen only once. This sequence joins TRBV15 and TRBJ2-7, with 11 nucleotides matching TRBD1. Losses at the gene ends were 2 bases for V and 2 bases for J; bases not matched to a gene: 8. From germline, CDR1 is LNHNV and CDR2 YYDKDF (reference sequence). The CDR3 runs 17 residues. The CDR3 sequence is CATSRPPGQGVPYEQYF. The CDR3 region has the DNA TGTGCCACCAGCAGACCGCCGGGACAGGGGGTTCCCTACGAGCAGTACTTC.

This clone was found a few times. The chain links TRBV29-1 to TRBJ1-2, with a weak D call TRBD1 (6 bases). This CDR3 contains 13 residues. Trimming shortened V by 3 bases and J by 4 bases, and 12 bases separated the two germline ends. Germline lookup yields CDR1 SQVTM and CDR2 ANQGSEA. In nucleotides, the CDR3 is TGCAGCGTTGACGGCAGGGGTGGCTATGGCTACACCTTC. Translating it yields CSVDGRGGYGYTF.

This chain uses TRBV27 with TRBJ1-4; no reliable D call. V was shortened by 5 bases and J by 0 bases, with 10 bases between the two germline ends. Germline assignment: CDR1 MNHEY and CDR2 SMNVEV (reference sequence). The CDR3 totals 15 residues. CDR3: CASSRSPSTNEKLFF. The CDR3 bases are TGTGCCAGCAGTCGCAGTCCTTCAACTAATGAAAAACTGTTTTTT.

The V call is TRBV19, the J call TRBJ2-7; TRBD2 aligns across 8 bases. Germline V gene data show CDR1 as LNHDA and CDR2 as SQIVND (reference sequence). The CDR3 runs to 14 residues. V lost 5 bases, J lost 6 bases, and 9 bases stayed unmatched. CDR3 region: CASSVAGGSVEQYF. The DNA for the CDR3 is TGTGCCAGTAGTGTGGCGGGGGGTTCGGTCGAGCAGTACTTC.

This clone was observed once. This chain links TRBV6-1 with TRBJ1-2; 7 nucleotides align to TRBD1. The germline V gene encodes CDR1 MNHNS and CDR2 SASEGT. The trim removed 6 bases at V and 4 bases at J, leaving 5 bases unmatched. The CDR3 length is 13 residues. The CDR3 DNA is TGTGCCAGCAGCCCCCGGGACAGCTATGGCTACACCTTC. Translated: CASSPRDSYGYTF.

The chain has TRBV10-3 and TRBJ2-1, with 9 bases identical to TRBD1. The CDR3 sequence is 16 residues long. Germline trimming cut 2 bases from V and 5 bases from J; bases unmatched to any gene: 7. Germline V gives CDR1 ENHRY, CDR2 SYGVKD. The CDR3 region is CAISENGTGMHNEQFF. CDR3 coding DNA: TGTGCCATCAGTGAGAACGGGACAGGGATGCACAATGAGCAGTTCTTC.

J is TRBJ1-5 and V is TRBV6-1, with TRBD1 matching 7 bases. Germline lookup yields CDR1 MNHNS and CDR2 SASEGT. Trimming cost V 8 bases and J 3 bases; bases outside gene matches: 10. The CDR3 totals 15 residues. The CDR3 reads CASLYDRANNQPQHF. Written as DNA, the CDR3 is TGTGCCAGCCTTTATGACAGGGCCAACAATCAGCCCCAGCATTTT.